Sequencing of this TCR beta chain was carried out in a study of cytomegalovirus exposure and HLA in healthy donors. Points on this clone: What it binds is unknown.

PCR amplification relied on 60 Vbeta primers (plus 13 Jbeta primers). The protocol was immunoSEQ multiplex PCR, while the TCRdb copy is restricted to in-frame clones and leaves out a portion. The data contain some 190,000 clones, roughly four fifths of them singletons. Notes on the study in general: Sequencing depth across donors, presence/absence analyses assumed, was roughly uniform. Later analysis associated a missense DCLRE1C variant with TCR beta V- and J-gene trimming. Cytomegalovirus-associated TCR beta chains were listed, numbering approximately 150.

This TCR derives from a man aged 35 to 55 in good health and CMV-seropositive. Sequenced input: PBMCs.

CDR3 coding DNA: TGTGCTAGTGGTTTGGGGTCGGGGTTAAGTAGCAATCAGCCCCAGCATTTT. Protein: CASGLGSGLSSNQPQHF. This chain links TRBV12-5 with TRBJ1-5, with no clear D. The V end was cut by 1 base, the J end by 0 bases, with 13 bases between. The CDR3 has 17 amino acids. Germline V lookup: CDR1 LGHNT, CDR2 FRNRAP.